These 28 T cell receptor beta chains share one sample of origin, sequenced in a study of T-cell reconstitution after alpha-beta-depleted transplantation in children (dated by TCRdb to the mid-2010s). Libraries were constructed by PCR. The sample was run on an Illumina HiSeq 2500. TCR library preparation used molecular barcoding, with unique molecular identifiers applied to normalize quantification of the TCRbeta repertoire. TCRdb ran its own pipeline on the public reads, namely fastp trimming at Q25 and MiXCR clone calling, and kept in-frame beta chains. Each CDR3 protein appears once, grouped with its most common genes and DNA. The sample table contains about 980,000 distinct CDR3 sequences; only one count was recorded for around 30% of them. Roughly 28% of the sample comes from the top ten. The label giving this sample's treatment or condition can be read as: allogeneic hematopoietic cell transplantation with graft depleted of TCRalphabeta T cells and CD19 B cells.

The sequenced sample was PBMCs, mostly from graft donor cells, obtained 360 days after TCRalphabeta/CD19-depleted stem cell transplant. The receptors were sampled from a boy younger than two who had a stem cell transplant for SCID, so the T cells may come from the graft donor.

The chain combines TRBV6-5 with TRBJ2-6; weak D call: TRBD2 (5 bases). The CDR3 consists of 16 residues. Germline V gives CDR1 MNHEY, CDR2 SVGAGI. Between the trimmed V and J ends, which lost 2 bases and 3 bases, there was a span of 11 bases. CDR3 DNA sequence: TGTGCCAGCAGTTACCGCTCGAGGGATGGGGCCAACGTCCTGACTTTC. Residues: CASSYRSRDGANVLTF.

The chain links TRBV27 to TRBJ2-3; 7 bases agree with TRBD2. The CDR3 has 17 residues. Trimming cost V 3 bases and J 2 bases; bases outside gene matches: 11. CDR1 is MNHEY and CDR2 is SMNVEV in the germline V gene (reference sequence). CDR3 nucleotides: TGTGCCAGCAGTTTCCGGAAAAGCGGGGTTAACACAGATACGCAGTATTTT. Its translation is CASSFRKSGVNTDTQYF.

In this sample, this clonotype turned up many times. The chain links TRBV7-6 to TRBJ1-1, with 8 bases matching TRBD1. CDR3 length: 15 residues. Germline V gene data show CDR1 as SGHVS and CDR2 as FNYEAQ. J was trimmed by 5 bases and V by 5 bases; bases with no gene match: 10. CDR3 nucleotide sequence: TGTGCCAGCAGCCCAAGGACAGGGCGGTTGACTGAAGCTTTCTTT. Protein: CASSPRTGRLTEAFF.

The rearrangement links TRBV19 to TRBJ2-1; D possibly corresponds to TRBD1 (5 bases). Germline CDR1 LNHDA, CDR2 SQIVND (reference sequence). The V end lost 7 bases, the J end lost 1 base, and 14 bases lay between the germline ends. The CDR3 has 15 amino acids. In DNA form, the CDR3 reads TGTGCCAGTACCCGACAGTCTCTTTCCTACAATGAGCAGTTCTTC. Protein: CASTRQSLSYNEQFF.

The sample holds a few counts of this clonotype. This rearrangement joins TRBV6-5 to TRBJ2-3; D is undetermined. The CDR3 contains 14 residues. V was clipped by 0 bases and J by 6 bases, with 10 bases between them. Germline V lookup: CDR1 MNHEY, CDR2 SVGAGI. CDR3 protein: CASSYSAASDTQYF. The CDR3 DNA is TGTGCCAGCAGTTACTCGGCGGCGTCCGATACGCAGTATTTT.

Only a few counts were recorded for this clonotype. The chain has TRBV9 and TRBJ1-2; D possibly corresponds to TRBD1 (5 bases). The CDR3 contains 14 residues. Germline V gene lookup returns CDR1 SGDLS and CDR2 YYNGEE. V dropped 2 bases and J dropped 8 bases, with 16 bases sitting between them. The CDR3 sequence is CASSVLPAGGGYTF. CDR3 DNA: TGTGCCAGCAGCGTGTTACCGGCGGGGGGAGGCTACACCTTC.

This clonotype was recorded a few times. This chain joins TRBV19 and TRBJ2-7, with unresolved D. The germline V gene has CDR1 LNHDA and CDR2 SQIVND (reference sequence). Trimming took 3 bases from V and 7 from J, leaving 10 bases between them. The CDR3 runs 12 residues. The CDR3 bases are TGTGCCAGTAGTATTCAATTCGGGGAGCAGTACTTC. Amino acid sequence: CASSIQFGEQYF.

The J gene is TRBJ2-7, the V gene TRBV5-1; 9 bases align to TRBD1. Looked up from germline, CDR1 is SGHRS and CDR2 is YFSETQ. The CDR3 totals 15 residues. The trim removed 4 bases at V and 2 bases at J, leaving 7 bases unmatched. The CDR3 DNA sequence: TGCGCCAGCAGCGTCCGGGACAGGGAGACCTACGAGCAGTACTTC. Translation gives CASSVRDRETYEQYF.

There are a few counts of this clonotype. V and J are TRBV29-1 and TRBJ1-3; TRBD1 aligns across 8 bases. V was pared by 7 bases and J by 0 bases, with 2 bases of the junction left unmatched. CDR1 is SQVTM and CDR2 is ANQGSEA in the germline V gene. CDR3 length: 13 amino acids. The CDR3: CSATGVSGNTIYF. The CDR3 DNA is TGCAGCGCGACAGGGGTCTCTGGAAACACCATATATTTT.

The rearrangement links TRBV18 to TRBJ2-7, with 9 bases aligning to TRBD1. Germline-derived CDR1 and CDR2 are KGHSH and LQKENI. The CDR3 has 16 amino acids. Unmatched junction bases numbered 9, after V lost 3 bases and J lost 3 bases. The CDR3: CASSPSRDRVDYEQYF. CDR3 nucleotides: TGTGCCAGCTCACCCTCCCGGGACAGGGTGGACTACGAGCAGTACTTC. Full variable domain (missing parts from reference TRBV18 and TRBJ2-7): NAGVMQNPRHLVRRRGQEARLRCSPMKGHSHVYWYRQLPEEGLKFMVYLQKENIIDESGMPKERFSAEFPKEGPSILRIQQVVRGDSAAYFCASSPSRDRVDYEQYFGPGTRLTVT.

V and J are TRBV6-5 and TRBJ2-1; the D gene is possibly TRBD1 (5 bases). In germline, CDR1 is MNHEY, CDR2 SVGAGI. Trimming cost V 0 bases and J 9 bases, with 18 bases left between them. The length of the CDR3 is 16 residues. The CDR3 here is CASSYSGQARNGEQFF. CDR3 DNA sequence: TGTGCCAGCAGTTACTCGGGGCAGGCCCGGAATGGTGAGCAGTTCTTC.

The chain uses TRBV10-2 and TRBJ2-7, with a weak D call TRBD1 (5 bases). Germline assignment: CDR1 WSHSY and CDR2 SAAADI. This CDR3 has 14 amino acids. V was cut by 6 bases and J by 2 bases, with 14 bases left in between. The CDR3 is CASRGLGSTYEQYF. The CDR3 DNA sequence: TGCGCCAGCAGGGGGCTTGGTTCCACCTACGAGCAGTACTTC.

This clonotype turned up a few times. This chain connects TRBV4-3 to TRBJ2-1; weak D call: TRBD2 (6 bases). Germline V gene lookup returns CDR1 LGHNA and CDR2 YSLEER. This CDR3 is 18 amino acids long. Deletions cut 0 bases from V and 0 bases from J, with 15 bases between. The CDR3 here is CASSQEGKLASSYNEQFF. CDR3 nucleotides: TGCGCCAGCAGCCAAGAGGGGAAACTAGCCTCCTCCTACAATGAGCAGTTCTTC.

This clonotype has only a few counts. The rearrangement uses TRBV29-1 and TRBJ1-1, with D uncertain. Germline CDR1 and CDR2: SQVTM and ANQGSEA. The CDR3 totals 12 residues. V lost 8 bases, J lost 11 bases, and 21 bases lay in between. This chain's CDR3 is CSSTDEFTRAFF. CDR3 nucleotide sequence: TGCAGCTCCACTGACGAATTCACTAGGGCTTTCTTT.

CDR3 residues: CASSQDASGGMTSYNEQFF. As DNA, the CDR3 is TGCGCCAGCAGCCAAGATGCCAGCGGGGGGATGACATCCTACAATGAGCAGTTCTTC. This chain joins TRBV4-1 and TRBJ2-1; 9 bases align to TRBD2. The trim removed 0 bases at V and 1 base at J, leaving 10 bases unmatched. The CDR3 covers 19 residues. Germline CDR1 and CDR2: MGHRA and YSYEKL.

CDR3 sequence: CASRPLGGQGGLSQHF. The CDR3 DNA sequence: TGTGCCAGCAGGCCCCTCGGGGGACAGGGAGGCCTGTCCCAGCATTTT. The rearrangement uses TRBV6-1 and TRBJ1-5; 9 bases are a match to TRBD1. Germline-derived CDR1 and CDR2 are MNHNS and SASEGT. The CDR3 is 16 residues long. V lost 6 bases to trimming and J lost 11 bases; unmatched junction nucleotides: 17.

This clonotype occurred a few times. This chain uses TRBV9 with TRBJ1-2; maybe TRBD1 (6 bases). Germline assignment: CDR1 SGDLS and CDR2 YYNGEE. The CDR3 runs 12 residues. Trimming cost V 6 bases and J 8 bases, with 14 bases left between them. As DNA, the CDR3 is TGTGCCAGCACCGGGGGGGCTGAAGGCTACACCTTC. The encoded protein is CASTGGAEGYTF.

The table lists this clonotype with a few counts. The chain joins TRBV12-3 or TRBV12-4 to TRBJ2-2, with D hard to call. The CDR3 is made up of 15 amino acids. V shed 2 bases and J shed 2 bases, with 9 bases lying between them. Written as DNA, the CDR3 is TGTGCCAGCAGTTTATCCCTCACAAACACCGGGGAGCTGTTTTTT. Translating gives CASSLSLTNTGELFF.

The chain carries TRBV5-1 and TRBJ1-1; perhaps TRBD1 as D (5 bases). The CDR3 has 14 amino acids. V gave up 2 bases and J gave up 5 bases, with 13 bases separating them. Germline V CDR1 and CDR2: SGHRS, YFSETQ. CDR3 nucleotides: TGCGCCAGCAGCTTCAGAGAATCAGGGACTGAAGCTTTCTTT. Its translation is CASSFRESGTEAFF.

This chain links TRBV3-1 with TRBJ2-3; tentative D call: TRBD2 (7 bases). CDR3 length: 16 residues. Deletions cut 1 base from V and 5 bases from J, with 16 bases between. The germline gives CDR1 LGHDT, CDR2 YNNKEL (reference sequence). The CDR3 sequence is CASSQAGGPSGDTQYF. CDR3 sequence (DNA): TGTGCCAGCAGCCAAGCCGGGGGGCCTTCTGGAGATACGCAGTATTTT.

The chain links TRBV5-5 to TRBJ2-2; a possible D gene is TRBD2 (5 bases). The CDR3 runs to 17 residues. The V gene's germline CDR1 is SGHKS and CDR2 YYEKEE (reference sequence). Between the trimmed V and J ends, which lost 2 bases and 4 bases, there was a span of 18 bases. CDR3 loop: CASSFPTWVGSTGELFF. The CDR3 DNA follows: TGTGCCAGCAGCTTCCCGACCTGGGTGGGGAGCACCGGGGAGCTGTTTTTT.

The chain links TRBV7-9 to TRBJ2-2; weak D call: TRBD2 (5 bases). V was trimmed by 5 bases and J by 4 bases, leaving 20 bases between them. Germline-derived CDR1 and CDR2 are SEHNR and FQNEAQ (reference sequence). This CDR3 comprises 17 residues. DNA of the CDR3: TGTGCCAGCAGCCACGGCCGGGGTATTCAGCCCACCGGGGAGCTGTTTTTT. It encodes CASSHGRGIQPTGELFF. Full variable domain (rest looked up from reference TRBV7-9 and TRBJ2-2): DTGVSQNPRHKITKRGQNVTFRCDPISEHNRLYWYRQTLGQGPEFLTYFQNEAQLEKSRLLSDRFSAERPKGSFSTLEIQRTEQGDSAMYLCASSHGRGIQPTGELFFGEGSRLTVL.

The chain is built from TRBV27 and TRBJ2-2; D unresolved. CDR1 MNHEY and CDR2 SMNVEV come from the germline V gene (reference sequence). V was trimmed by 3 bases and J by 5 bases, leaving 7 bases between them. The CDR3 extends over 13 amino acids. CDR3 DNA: TGTGCCAGCAGTTTCATAGGGACCGGGGAGCTGTTTTTT. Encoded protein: CASSFIGTGELFF.

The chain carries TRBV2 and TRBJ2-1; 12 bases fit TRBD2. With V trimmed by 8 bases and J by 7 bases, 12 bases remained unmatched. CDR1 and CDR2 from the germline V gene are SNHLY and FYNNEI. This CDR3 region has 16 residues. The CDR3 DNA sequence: TGTGCCAGCGCCGAACAACTAGCGGGGGGTGGGAATGAGCAGTTCTTC. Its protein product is CASAEQLAGGGNEQFF.

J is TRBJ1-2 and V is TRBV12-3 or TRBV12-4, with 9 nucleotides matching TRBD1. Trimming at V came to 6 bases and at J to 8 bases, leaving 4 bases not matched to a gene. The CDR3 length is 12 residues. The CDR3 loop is CASRRTGEGYTF. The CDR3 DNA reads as TGTGCCAGCAGACGGACAGGGGAAGGCTACACCTTC.

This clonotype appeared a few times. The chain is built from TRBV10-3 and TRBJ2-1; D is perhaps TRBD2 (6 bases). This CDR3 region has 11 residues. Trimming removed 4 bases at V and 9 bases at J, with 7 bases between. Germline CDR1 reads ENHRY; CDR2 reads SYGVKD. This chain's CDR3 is CAISAGVEQFF. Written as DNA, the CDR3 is TGTGCCATCAGTGCGGGGGTTGAGCAGTTCTTC.

The CDR3 is CASSHPGLSSYEQYF. For the CDR3, the DNA is TGTGCCAGCAGTCACCCGGGCCTAAGCTCCTACGAGCAGTACTTC. This rearrangement joins TRBV12-3 or TRBV12-4 to TRBJ2-7; D is unclear. This CDR3 is 15 amino acids long. Between the trimmed V and J ends, which lost 5 bases and 0 bases, there was a span of 14 bases.

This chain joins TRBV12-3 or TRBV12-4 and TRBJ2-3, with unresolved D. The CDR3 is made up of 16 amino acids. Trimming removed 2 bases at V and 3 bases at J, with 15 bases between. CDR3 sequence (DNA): TGTGCCAGCAGTTTAATGGTGGGGAAGGTGACAGATACGCAGTATTTT. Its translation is CASSLMVGKVTDTQYF.